This T cell receptor (beta chain) was identified in a study of CD8 T cells in Susac syndrome. V lost 1 base to trimming and J lost 2 bases, with 11 bases between them. Germline assignment: CDR1 LGHDT and CDR2 YNNKEL (reference sequence). This CDR3 has 15 amino acids. Concerning this clonotype itself: The antigen is not known.

Diagnostic criteria defined recently for definite or probable disease were met by the Susac syndrome patients. The RNA input was about 0.5 to 1 ug, and it was reverse transcribed with random hexamers. Each CDR3 protein is one row after TCRdb ran MiXCR on the immunoSEQ multiplex PCR reads. The sample carries 95,000 to 150,000 distinct CDR3 sequences, over 95% recorded once. Whole-study results and caveats: Regarding the TCR sequencing and HLA analysis, the study admitted that a relatively small number of individuals were involved.

The sample taken for sequencing was CD4+ T cells from PBMCs. This clonotype was sampled from a human donor with Susac syndrome. This chain uses TRBV3-1 with TRBJ1-2, with no clear D. For the CDR3, the DNA is TGTGCCAGCAGCCAAGGGGCCACAAGGAACTATGGCTACACCTTC. Its translation is CASSQGATRNYGYTF.